This paragraph covers one T cell receptor beta chain sequence. Its specificity is unknown. This CDR3 is 15 amino acids long. The germline gives CDR1 MDHEN, CDR2 SYDVKM. Trimming removed 7 bases from V and 4 bases from J, with 18 bases in between. The sample comes from a study of T cell responses to AZD1222 COVID-19 vaccine. Repertoires were generated with immunoSEQ multiplex PCR, while TCRdb's copy carries only in-frame clones and drops some. Here the sample spans over 150,000 clones, about 88% being singletons. Study-wide points: The donors showed a predominance of white British ancestry and of females, with possible underestimation of clonal diversity. Vaccine-related CD4 TCRs covered spike, predominating at 160-218 and 743-854. Following two doses of AZD1222, Spike-specific TCR breadth and depth rose. It was only after the peak T cell response that any repertoires were sampled.

The sequence came from an adult in good health. The material was peripheral blood, obtained on day 0 of AZD1222 vaccination. The chain employs TRBV28 and TRBJ2-3, with D perhaps matching TRBD1 (6 bases). The DNA of the CDR3 is TGTGCCAGCATTCTAACAGGGTCAGGAGCAGATACGCAGTATTTT. Translated: CASILTGSGADTQYF.